These 22 T cell receptor beta chains share one sample of origin, sequenced in a study of OX40 agonist ivuxolimab in advanced cancers. Assay used: immunoSEQ multiplex PCR; TCRdb lists only in-frame clones, some missing. Found here are about 50,000 clones, roughly 86% of them singletons; the top ten hold about 1%. The specimen was CD4+ or CD8+ T cells sorted from blood, collected in a trial of the OX40 agonist ivuxolimab. The origin of the receptors is an adult with an advanced solid tumor such as melanoma, head and neck, liver or kidney cancer.

This CDR3 is CASSLGLPNSPLHF. In DNA form, the CDR3 reads TGTGCCAGCAGCTTAGGCCTACCTAATTCACCCCTCCACTTT. V usage is TRBV7-2 and J usage is TRBJ1-6, with D unclear. Germline V gene data show CDR1 as SGHTA and CDR2 as FQGNSA. The length of the CDR3 is 14 residues. Trimming pared 1 base from V and 6 bases from J, leaving 7 bases between.

The rearrangement joins TRBV18 to TRBJ2-2; D might be TRBD1 or TRBD2, each matching 5 bases. The V end lost 0 bases, the J end lost 7 bases, and 6 bases lay between the germline ends. Germline V gene data show CDR1 as KGHSH and CDR2 as LQKENI. This CDR3 has 13 residues. The CDR3 DNA reads as TGTGCCAGCTCACCACCGGGGGACGGGGAGCTGTTTTTT. Translating it yields CASSPPGDGELFF.

The chain uses TRBV7-9 and TRBJ2-1; no clear D. Germline CDR1 is SEHNR and CDR2 is FQNEAQ (reference sequence). This CDR3 has 11 residues. V was trimmed by 5 bases and J by 14 bases, leaving 13 bases between them. This chain's CDR3 is CASSPLDNEFF. The CDR3 bases are TGTGCCAGCAGCCCCCTTGACAATGAGTTCTTC.

This rearrangement joins TRBV19 to TRBJ1-2; D unclear. V gave up 5 bases and J gave up 5 bases, with 18 bases separating them. This CDR3 spans 15 amino acids. Germline CDR1 is LNHDA and CDR2 is SQIVND (reference sequence). The CDR3 nucleotides are TGTGCCAGTAGTCCAGCACGTGAATCGAGGTATGGCTACACCTTC. It translates to CASSPARESRYGYTF.

V gene TRBV6-5 combines with J gene TRBJ2-3, with a weak D call TRBD2 (6 bases). The CDR3 is 15 amino acids. Germline-derived CDR1 and CDR2 are MNHEY and SVGAGI. V dropped 6 bases and J dropped 2 bases, with 15 bases sitting between them. The CDR3 reads CASSFRGEVTDTQYF. The CDR3 DNA sequence: TGTGCCAGCAGCTTTCGCGGGGAGGTCACAGATACGCAGTATTTT.

The rearrangement uses TRBV28 and TRBJ2-7; D possibly corresponds to TRBD1 (7 bases). V was trimmed by 10 bases and J by 6 bases, leaving 19 bases between them. The length of the CDR3 is 13 residues. Germline CDR1 is MDHEN and CDR2 is SYDVKM. In nucleotides, the CDR3 is TGTGCCATCGAACGACAGGGAGGCGTCGAGCAGTACTTC. This encodes CAIERQGGVEQYF.

The chain combines TRBV12-2 with TRBJ2-1; TRBD2, the table's D call, lacks a check against the DNA. TRBV12-2 is a pseudogene. This CDR3 is 16 amino acids long. The DNA for the CDR3 is TGTGCAAGTCGCAGAAAGACTAGCGCATGCTACAATGAGCAGTTCTTC. Translated: CASRRKTSACYNEQFF.

This chain links TRBV5-1 with TRBJ2-1, with TRBD2 as a possible D gene (5 bases). Germline CDR1 and CDR2: SGHRS and YFSETQ. V lost 5 bases to trimming and J lost 7 bases, with 19 bases between them. The CDR3 contains 15 residues. This CDR3 is CASRTSVGSSNEQFF. Written as DNA, the CDR3 is TGCGCCAGCAGGACCTCGGTAGGGAGCTCAAATGAGCAGTTCTTC.

The chain is built from TRBV27 and TRBJ2-6; D possibly uses TRBD1 or TRBD2 (5 bases each). Germline V CDR1 and CDR2: MNHEY, SMNVEV (reference sequence). The CDR3 runs 16 residues. V was cut by 7 bases and J by 0 bases, with 13 bases left in between. CDR3: CASTPRGSSGANVLTF. CDR3 nucleotides: TGTGCCAGCACCCCGAGGGGTAGCTCTGGGGCCAACGTCCTGACTTTC.

This rearrangement joins TRBV29-1 to TRBJ2-2; 11 bases are shared with TRBD2. The CDR3 has 14 residues. Per the germline V gene, CDR1 is SQVTM and CDR2 is ANQGSEA. After removal of 7 bases from V and 5 bases from J, the junction contained 6 bases not matched to a gene. The CDR3 nucleotides are TGCAGCGGGTCGACTAGCGGGACTACCGGGGAGCTGTTTTTT. Amino acids: CSGSTSGTTGELFF.

V gene TRBV7-2 combines with J gene TRBJ2-1; no clear D. The CDR3 is 11 residues long. Germline assignment: CDR1 SGHTA and CDR2 FQGNSA. Trimming shortened V by 4 bases and J by 10 bases, and 8 bases separated the two germline ends. This CDR3 is CASSSFSEQFF. Here the CDR3 DNA reads TGTGCCAGCAGCTCCTTTAGCGAGCAGTTCTTC.

The rearrangement joins TRBV28 to TRBJ1-5; tentative D call: TRBD1 (5 bases). The germline CDR1 and CDR2 sequences are MDHEN and SYDVKM. V was cut by 3 bases and J by 1 base, with 13 bases left in between. This CDR3 has 16 amino acids. The CDR3 loop is CASSLGDGGSNQPQHF. The CDR3 DNA reads as TGTGCCAGCAGTTTGGGGGATGGAGGAAGCAATCAGCCCCAGCATTTT. Drawing the rest from reference TRBV28 and TRBJ1-5, the complete variable domain is DVKVTQSSRYLVKRTGEKVFLECVQDMDHENMFWYRQDPGLGLRLIYFSYDVKMKEKGDIPEGYSVSREKKERFSLILESASTNQTSMYLCASSLGDGGSNQPQHFGDGTRLSIL.

This chain connects TRBV19 to TRBJ2-2; D uncertain. There are 12 residues in the CDR3. Germline V CDR1 and CDR2: LNHDA, SQIVND (reference sequence). The V end was cut by 4 bases, the J end by 9 bases, with 9 bases between. The CDR3 region is CASSTGGRELFF. As DNA, the CDR3 is TGTGCCAGTAGTACCGGCGGTCGGGAGCTGTTTTTT. The complete variable domain, with remaining parts taken from reference TRBV19 and TRBJ2-2, reads DGGITQSPKYLFRKEGQNVTLSCEQNLNHDAMYWYRQDPGQGLRLIYYSQIVNDFQKGDIAEGYSVSREKKESFPLTVTSAQKNPTAFYLCASSTGGRELFFGEGSRLTVL.

The chain employs TRBV28 and TRBJ2-3; 9 nucleotides agree with TRBD1. The germline V gene encodes CDR1 MDHEN and CDR2 SYDVKM. CDR3 size: 15 residues. The J segment lost 5 bases and the V segment lost 6 bases, leaving 9 bases of the junction unmatched. The CDR3 here is CASRPRGQGRDTQYF. CDR3 coding DNA: TGTGCCAGCAGACCGAGGGGACAGGGTAGAGATACGCAGTATTTT. Complete variable domain (other parts from reference TRBV28 and TRBJ2-3): DVKVTQSSRYLVKRTGEKVFLECVQDMDHENMFWYRQDPGLGLRLIYFSYDVKMKEKGDIPEGYSVSREKKERFSLILESASTNQTSMYLCASRPRGQGRDTQYFGPGTRLTVL.

This clone was seen just once. In DNA, the CDR3 is TGTGCCAGCTCACCACCCGACAGTAATGAAAAACTGTTTTTT. This translates into CASSPPDSNEKLFF. The chain joins TRBV18 to TRBJ1-4; maybe TRBD1 (5 bases). The CDR3 is made up of 14 amino acids. Germline V gene sequence: CDR1 KGHSH, CDR2 LQKENI. V lost 0 bases and J 4 bases, leaving 6 bases between the germline ends. Full variable domain (missing parts from reference TRBV18 and TRBJ1-4): NAGVMQNPRHLVRRRGQEARLRCSPMKGHSHVYWYRQLPEEGLKFMVYLQKENIIDESGMPKERFSAEFPKEGPSILRIQQVVRGDSAAYFCASSPPDSNEKLFFGSGTQLSVL.

The chain employs TRBV6-5 and TRBJ2-7; D is possibly TRBD1 (5 bases). The length of the CDR3 is 13 residues. The V end lost 5 bases, the J end lost 3 bases, and 11 bases lay between the germline ends. Germline CDR1 is MNHEY and CDR2 is SVGAGI. The CDR3 coding sequence is TGTGCCAGCAGTACAAACAGGCTCTACGAGCAGTACTTC. It translates to CASSTNRLYEQYF.

This clone occurred a few times. The V call is TRBV4-2, the J call TRBJ2-1, with TRBD2 matching 8 bases. The V gene end was trimmed by 3 bases and the J gene end by 2 bases; junction bases not matched to a gene: 6. The germline V gene has CDR1 LGHNA and CDR2 YNFKEQ. The CDR3 spans 16 residues. Written as DNA, the CDR3 is TGTGCCAGCAGCCAGCCTGCGGGAGGAACCTACAATGAGCAGTTCTTC. Translation gives CASSQPAGGTYNEQFF.

In its sample, this clone was seen a few times. V gene TRBV29-1 combines with J gene TRBJ2-7; a possible D gene is TRBD2 (5 bases). In germline, CDR1 is SQVTM, CDR2 ANQGSEA. The germline V and J ends were trimmed by 6 bases and 3 bases, with 9 bases remaining between them. There are 11 residues in the CDR3. CDR3 residues: CSVNGLYEQYF. CDR3 DNA: TGCAGCGTAAACGGACTCTACGAGCAGTACTTC.

The chain links TRBV19 to TRBJ2-3; 11 nucleotides align to TRBD2. The trim removed 0 bases at V and 14 bases at J, leaving 4 bases unmatched. This CDR3 spans 13 amino acids. Germline CDR1 LNHDA, CDR2 SQIVND (reference sequence). The CDR3 sequence: CASSIEGLAERYF. CDR3 sequence (DNA): TGTGCCAGTAGTATAGAGGGACTAGCGGAGAGGTATTTT.

Only one count was recorded for this clone. The chain recombines TRBV2 with TRBJ2-3; TRBD2 agrees at 7 bases. Germline V gene sequence: CDR1 SNHLY, CDR2 FYNNEI. The CDR3 sequence is 15 residues long. V lost 6 bases to trimming and J lost 1 base; unmatched junction nucleotides: 7. This CDR3 is CASSASGTGTDTQYF. CDR3 nucleotides: TGTGCCAGCAGCGCCAGCGGGACCGGCACAGATACGCAGTATTTT. Based on the CDR3 plus reference TRBV2 and TRBJ2-3, the full variable domain is EPEVTQTPSHQVTQMGQEVILRCVPISNHLYFYWYRQILGQKVEFLVSFYNNEISEKSEIFDDQFSVERPDGSNFTLKIRSTKLEDSAMYFCASSASGTGTDTQYFGPGTRLTVL.

The chain's CDR3 is CASSSRAQGGEQFF. The DNA for the CDR3 is TGTGCCAGCAGTTCCCGGGCCCAAGGCGGGGAGCAGTTCTTC. The J gene is TRBJ2-1, the V gene TRBV27; possible D gene TRBD2, 5 bases. CDR1 and CDR2 (germline): MNHEY, SMNVEV (reference sequence). V lost 4 bases, J lost 10 bases, and 17 bases lay in between. This CDR3 has 14 residues.

The V and J genes are TRBV19 and TRBJ1-2; D remains ambiguous. Looked up from germline, CDR1 is LNHDA and CDR2 is SQIVND (reference sequence). V shed 2 bases and J shed 2 bases, with 6 bases lying between them. The CDR3 is 13 amino acids. CDR3 protein: CASSIHRNYGYTF. The CDR3 coding sequence is TGTGCCAGTAGTATACACAGAAACTATGGCTACACCTTC.